These T cell receptor beta chains were read from a single sample in a study of T cells in Graves' hyperthyroidism and ophthalmopathy. TCRdb itself ran the multiplex PCR reads through MiXCR, one entry per CDR3 protein. The table includes under 500,000 distinct CDR3 sequences, over 11% detected once. The sequenced material came from blood. The receptor set was obtained from a man over 45 with Graves' ophthalmopathy. Each CDR3 is given with its conserved first and last residue. The order of the fields is CDR3 protein, CDR3 DNA, D gene, J gene, clone size, V gene. A D gene is named only where the DNA matches it firmly. Size values are once, few and many counts, or a class for expanded clones, and some rows have none.

CDR3aa: CASRTQGQFMNTEAFF
CDR3nt: TGTGCCAGTAGAACCCAAGGACAGTTTATGAACACTGAAGCTTTCTTT
d_gene: .
j_gene: TRBJ1-1
abundance: many
v_gene: TRBV19

CDR3aa: CATSVPWGTSGRNTGELFF
CDR3nt: TGTGCCACCAGTGTGCCCTGGGGGACTAGCGGGAGGAACACCGGGGAGCTGTTTTTT
d_gene: TRBD2
j_gene: TRBJ2-2
abundance: many
v_gene: TRBV24-1

CDR3aa: CSAHQGNQPQHF
CDR3nt: TGCAGTGCTCATCAGGGGAATCAGCCCCAGCATTTT
d_gene: .
j_gene: TRBJ1-5
abundance: .
v_gene: TRBV20-1

CDR3aa: CSVRGQRSYEQYF
CDR3nt: TGCAGCGTTCGGGGACAGCGCTCCTACGAGCAGTACTTC
d_gene: TRBD1
j_gene: TRBJ2-7
abundance: many
v_gene: TRBV29-1

CDR3aa: CASSLGAGSRDYEQYF
CDR3nt: TGTGCCAGCAGCTTAGGAGCGGGCAGCCGCGATTACGAGCAGTACTTC
d_gene: .
j_gene: TRBJ2-7
abundance: .
v_gene: TRBV7-8

CDR3aa: CASRARQGNGANVLTF
CDR3nt: TGTGCCAGCAGGGCCAGGCAGGGTAATGGGGCCAACGTCCTGACTTTC
d_gene: .
j_gene: TRBJ2-6
abundance: .
v_gene: TRBV12-3/TRBV12-4

CDR3aa: CASTPTPLAAYNEQFF
CDR3nt: TGTGCCAGTACACCCACCCCCCTAGCGGCCTACAATGAGCAGTTCTTC
d_gene: TRBD2
j_gene: TRBJ2-1
abundance: few
v_gene: TRBV19

CDR3aa: CASSYPVFWIAKNIQYF
CDR3nt: TGTGCCAGCAGTTACCCAGTTTTCTGGATAGCCAAAAACATTCAGTACTTC
d_gene: .
j_gene: TRBJ2-4
abundance: few
v_gene: TRBV6-6

CDR3aa: CASSLEVSGSDEQFF
CDR3nt: TGTGCCAGCAGCTTAGAGGTTAGCGGGAGCGATGAGCAGTTCTTC
d_gene: TRBD2
j_gene: TRBJ2-1
abundance: .
v_gene: TRBV11-2

CDR3aa: CASNFVYEQYF
CDR3nt: TGTGCCAGCAATTTCGTTTACGAGCAGTACTTC
d_gene: .
j_gene: TRBJ2-7
abundance: .
v_gene: TRBV6-2/TRBV6-3

CDR3aa: CASSSSGTSTTDTQYF
CDR3nt: TGTGCCAGCAGCAGCTCCGGGACTAGCACGACAGATACGCAGTATTTT
d_gene: TRBD2
j_gene: TRBJ2-3
abundance: many
v_gene: TRBV7-8

CDR3aa: CASSSRLVGDTQYF
CDR3nt: TGTGCCAGCAGCTCACGCCTGGTCGGGGATACGCAGTATTTT
d_gene: .
j_gene: TRBJ2-3
abundance: many
v_gene: TRBV7-6

CDR3aa: CATSDDLRAGTDTQYF
CDR3nt: TGTGCCACCAGTGACGACCTGCGAGCGGGAACAGATACGCAGTATTTT
d_gene: TRBD2
j_gene: TRBJ2-3
abundance: many
v_gene: TRBV24-1

CDR3aa: CASSPYWGAADTQYF
CDR3nt: TGTGCCAGCAGCCCTTATTGGGGGGCGGCGGATACGCAGTATTTT
d_gene: .
j_gene: TRBJ2-3
abundance: many
v_gene: TRBV7-8

CDR3aa: CASRPSPLEKLFF
CDR3nt: TGTGCCAGCAGACCTAGTCCCCTTGAAAAACTGTTTTTT
d_gene: .
j_gene: TRBJ1-4
abundance: many
v_gene: TRBV2

CDR3aa: CASSSTSGTEGFRSPLHF
CDR3nt: TGTGCCAGTAGCTCGACTTCCGGGACAGAAGGTTTCAGGTCACCCCTCCACTTT
d_gene: TRBD1
j_gene: TRBJ1-6
abundance: few
v_gene: TRBV5-6

CDR3aa: CASRRSTSFGGDTQYF
CDR3nt: TGTGCCAGCAGGCGCTCGACTAGTTTTGGAGGAGATACGCAGTATTTT
d_gene: .
j_gene: TRBJ2-3
abundance: .
v_gene: TRBV12-3/TRBV12-4

CDR3aa: CSAGTSGVTYEQYF
CDR3nt: TGCAGTGCTGGCACTAGCGGGGTTACCTACGAGCAGTACTTC
d_gene: TRBD2
j_gene: TRBJ2-7
abundance: few
v_gene: TRBV20-1

CDR3aa: CASSQGLADEEQFF
CDR3nt: TGTGCCAGCAGCCAGGGACTAGCGGACGAGGAGCAGTTCTTC
d_gene: TRBD2
j_gene: TRBJ2-1
abundance: many
v_gene: TRBV7-2

CDR3aa: CATSEDRRGYGYTF
CDR3nt: TGTGCCACCAGTGAGGACCGGCGGGGCTATGGCTACACCTTC
d_gene: .
j_gene: TRBJ1-2
abundance: many
v_gene: TRBV24-1

CDR3aa: CASIQGVEAFF
CDR3nt: TGTGCCAGCATTCAGGGGGTTGAAGCTTTCTTT
d_gene: TRBD1
j_gene: TRBJ1-1
abundance: many
v_gene: TRBV6-1

CDR3aa: CASRWGGAGTGELFF
CDR3nt: TGTGCCAGCAGATGGGGAGGGGCGGGGACCGGGGAGCTGTTTTTT
d_gene: TRBD2
j_gene: TRBJ2-2
abundance: .
v_gene: TRBV28

CDR3aa: CASSLALGEAKNIQYF
CDR3nt: TGCGCCAGCAGCTTGGCCTTGGGGGAAGCCAAAAACATTCAGTACTTC
d_gene: .
j_gene: TRBJ2-4
abundance: few
v_gene: TRBV5-1

CDR3aa: CASSYSTGSNGYTF
CDR3nt: TGTGCCAGCAGTTACTCTACCGGCAGCAATGGCTACACCTTC
d_gene: .
j_gene: TRBJ1-2
abundance: many
v_gene: TRBV6-6

CDR3aa: CASSLPGTSEYNEQFF
CDR3nt: TGTGCCAGCAGTTTGCCTGGGACTAGCGAATACAATGAGCAGTTCTTC
d_gene: TRBD2
j_gene: TRBJ2-1
abundance: many
v_gene: TRBV12-3/TRBV12-4

CDR3aa: CASGLYPAPGELFF
CDR3nt: TGTGCCAGTGGTTTGTACCCAGCTCCCGGGGAGCTGTTTTTT
d_gene: .
j_gene: TRBJ2-2
abundance: .
v_gene: TRBV12-5

CDR3aa: CASSFAGGPLAGELFF
CDR3nt: TGTGCCAGCAGTTTTGCGGGAGGGCCATTAGCCGGGGAGCTGTTTTTT
d_gene: TRBD2
j_gene: TRBJ2-2
abundance: few
v_gene: TRBV27

CDR3aa: CASSLWAGGPRSSTYEQYF
CDR3nt: TGTGCCAGCAGTTTGTGGGCGGGAGGGCCTCGTTCGTCGACCTACGAGCAGTACTTC
d_gene: TRBD2
j_gene: TRBJ2-7
abundance: few
v_gene: TRBV6-2/TRBV6-3

CDR3aa: CSARLGATNSPLHF
CDR3nt: TGCAGTGCTAGGTTGGGGGCAACTAATTCACCCCTCCACTTT
d_gene: .
j_gene: TRBJ1-6
abundance: once
v_gene: TRBV20-1

CDR3aa: CASSTDTSYEQYF
CDR3nt: TGCGCCAGCAGCACAGACACCTCCTACGAGCAGTACTTC
d_gene: .
j_gene: TRBJ2-7
abundance: many
v_gene: TRBV5-1

CDR3aa: CASSFRLAGTDTQYF
CDR3nt: TGCGCCAGCAGCTTCCGTCTAGCGGGCACAGATACGCAGTATTTT
d_gene: TRBD2
j_gene: TRBJ2-3
abundance: many
v_gene: TRBV5-1

CDR3aa: CASSFKGQDEKLFF
CDR3nt: TGCGCCAGCAGCTTCAAAGGACAGGATGAAAAACTGTTTTTT
d_gene: TRBD1
j_gene: TRBJ1-4
abundance: many
v_gene: TRBV5-1

CDR3aa: CASRGQGLSGNTIYF
CDR3nt: TGTGCCAGCAGGGGACAGGGTCTTTCTGGAAACACCATATATTTT
d_gene: TRBD1
j_gene: TRBJ1-3
abundance: .
v_gene: TRBV12-3/TRBV12-4

CDR3aa: CASTPSGNTIYF
CDR3nt: TGTGCCAGCACACCTTCTGGAAACACCATATATTTT
d_gene: .
j_gene: TRBJ1-3
abundance: many
v_gene: TRBV3-1

CDR3aa: CASSLEAGVETQYF
CDR3nt: TGTGCCAGCAGCTTAGAGGCGGGAGTGGAGACCCAGTACTTC
d_gene: TRBD2
j_gene: TRBJ2-5
abundance: many
v_gene: TRBV11-2

CDR3aa: CASSPRGGLAGGHNEQFF
CDR3nt: TGTGCCAGCTCACCTCGAGGGGGGCTTGCGGGAGGGCACAATGAGCAGTTCTTC
d_gene: TRBD2
j_gene: TRBJ2-1
abundance: few
v_gene: TRBV18

CDR3aa: CASSLGWTGHYTF
CDR3nt: TGTGCCAGCAGTTTAGGGTGGACAGGGCACTACACCTTC
d_gene: TRBD1
j_gene: TRBJ1-2
abundance: few
v_gene: TRBV28

CDR3aa: CASSLGPPSYNEQFF
CDR3nt: TGTGCCAGCAGCCTAGGACCCCCTTCCTACAATGAGCAGTTCTTC
d_gene: .
j_gene: TRBJ2-1
abundance: .
v_gene: TRBV7-2

CDR3aa: CASTGGREETQYF
CDR3nt: TGTGCCAGCACCGGCGGGCGAGAAGAGACCCAGTACTTC
d_gene: .
j_gene: TRBJ2-5
abundance: .
v_gene: TRBV28